The rows below give T cell receptor beta chains drawn from one sample of a study of blood T cells in healthy people across ages. TCRdb re-called the 5' RACE reads through MiXCR, storing one row per CDR3 protein. The data contain about 760,000 distinct CDR3 sequences, around 25% of them singletons. These data were also filed under a second study, of T cells of mothers and their children.

Material: blood. These receptor sequences come from a boy aged 5-17 years in good health. The conserved cysteine and the conserved F or W are not part of the CDR3 here. D genes are given only for firm matches.

V gene	D gene	CDR3 protein
TRBV29-1	-	SVASSKNIQY
TRBV7-8	-	ASSLAGVAEQF
TRBV6-5	TRBD1	ASSPDRAGEKLF
TRBV4-3	TRBD1	ASSQVHTGGSSTQY
TRBV6-4	-	ASSPRKVSYNEQF
TRBV27	-	ASSLGQLVGEQF
TRBV5-1	TRBD1	ASSLPRDRSTDTQY
TRBV12-3/TRBV12-4	-	ASSLISAEYEQY
TRBV3-1	TRBD1	ASSHEQGARRYT
TRBV7-2	TRBD2	ASRPGTSGVYQETQY
TRBV3-1	-	ASSQAGTVNQPQH
TRBV21-1	-	ASSKKARVAGGGQETQY
TRBV2	-	ASSEGVQETQY
TRBV20-1	-	SAETPTNEKLF
TRBV5-1	-	ASSARGDIQETQY
TRBV2	-	ASKKAEVENTIY
TRBV3-1	-	ASNRAGEEQF
TRBV5-1	-	ASSLGGTHEQY
TRBV5-1	TRBD2	ASSRAPGLAGVEQF
TRBV4-1	TRBD1	ASSQGGQGEVYEQY
TRBV5-5	-	ASSLITGLYEQY
TRBV7-6	TRBD2	ASSLAGRGGKAGVSNEQF
TRBV5-6	-	ASSLGVDSPLH
TRBV20-1	-	SARQEGTDTQY
TRBV6-5	-	ASSYSQEPYNSPLH
TRBV6-2/TRBV6-3	-	ASSETPRPYEQY
TRBV3-1	-	ASSQGVFTYNEQF
TRBV5-4	TRBD1	ASTVRGNEKLF
TRBV7-2	-	ASSPVRGYNEQF
TRBV29-1	-	SVLVRDTGEQY
TRBV20-1	-	SARASGNTIY
TRBV20-1	-	SAVGGTDTQY
TRBV5-1	-	ASSLERLETQY
TRBV6-2/TRBV6-3	-	ASTAGRGKLF
TRBV28	TRBD2	ASSFRGGGRYEQY
TRBV12-5	-	ASGPPEGLQF
TRBV20-1	-	SARTATNEKLF
TRBV7-9	-	ASSLTGKPEKLF
TRBV20-1	TRBD1	SASGGDRKVPYGYT
TRBV5-6	TRBD1	ASSPDRLETQY
TRBV4-3	TRBD2	ASSQALSGLDYNEQF
TRBV6-2/TRBV6-3	-	ASSRTTGSTEAF
TRBV7-9	-	ASSRALGDEQY
TRBV7-2	-	ASSLDSEYQETQY
TRBV19	-	ASSPPSMVHEQF
TRBV7-9	-	ASSLGSQYQETQY
TRBV29-1	TRBD1	SVSTGMGEQY
TRBV20-1	TRBD1	SARGTGSAVIYEQY